The clone carrying this T cell receptor beta chain appeared a few times. Its target is unknown. V lost 5 bases and J lost 4, with 12 bases in between. Germline V gene sequence: CDR1 SGHNT, CDR2 YENEEA. The CDR3 loop spans 14 amino acids. Using constant-segment primers, 5'RACE produced TCR alpha and TCR beta cDNA libraries carrying sample barcodes and UMIs. Each CDR3 protein gets one entry after TCRdb re-called the 5' RACE reads with MiXCR. The sample has 30,000 to 50,000 distinct CDR3 sequences, about 6.1% seen once. This specimen comes from a study of T-cell memory formation after mild COVID-19. General observations from the study: Contracting CD4+ clones sat mainly in CM and EM; CD8+ in EMRA. Clones shrinking from day 15 to 85 showed even CD4/CD8 mixes; later expanders tilted CD4+.

This clonotype was sampled from an adult who had mild COVID-19 (a few samples of this study predate the infection). Cell type and time point are not known. The chain couples TRBV11-3 to TRBJ2-1; D may be TRBD1 (5 bases). Sequenced input: PBMCs or a T cell subset sorted from them (not recorded which). CDR3 nucleotides: TGTGCCAGCAGCCACGACAGCTTATACAATGAGCAGTTCTTC. Protein product: CASSHDSLYNEQFF.